This T cell receptor (beta chain) was identified during a study of blood T cell repertoires in COVID-19. CDR1 and CDR2 (germline): SGHAT, FQNNGV. CDR3 length: 15 amino acids. Trimming at V came to 5 bases and at J to 6 bases, leaving 8 bases not matched to a gene. The table came from immunoSEQ multiplex PCR; TCRdb's copy has only in-frame clones and leaves some out. The sample includes approximately 210,000 clones, roughly 94% of them seen just once. The chain couples TRBV11-2 to TRBJ1-5; 9 bases are a match to TRBD1. The sequence came from a man aged 30-40 years with acute or convalescent COVID-19. Source material: peripheral blood. The CDR3 reads CASSPGQGHRQPQHF. The CDR3 DNA follows: TGTGCCAGCAGCCCAGGACAGGGGCATCGTCAGCCCCAGCATTTT.